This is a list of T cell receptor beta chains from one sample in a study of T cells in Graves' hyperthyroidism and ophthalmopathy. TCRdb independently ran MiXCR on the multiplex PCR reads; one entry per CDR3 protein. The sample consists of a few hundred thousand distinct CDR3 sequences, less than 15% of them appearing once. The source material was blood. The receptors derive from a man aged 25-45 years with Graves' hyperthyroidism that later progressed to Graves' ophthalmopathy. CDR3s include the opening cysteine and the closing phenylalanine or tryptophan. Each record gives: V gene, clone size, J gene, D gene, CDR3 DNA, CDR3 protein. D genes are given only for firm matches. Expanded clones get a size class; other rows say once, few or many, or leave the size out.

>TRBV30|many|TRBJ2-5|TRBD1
TGTGCCTGGACGCGTGACAGGGGGATCGGAGAGACCCAGTACTTC
CAWTRDRGIGETQYF
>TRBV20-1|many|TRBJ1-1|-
TGCAGTGCTAGAGGGGGTTCAACCTCGAACACTGAAGCTTTCTTT
CSARGGSTSNTEAFF
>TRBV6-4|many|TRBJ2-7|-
TGTGCCAGCAGTGTAATGGGCTACGAGCAGTACTTC
CASSVMGYEQYF
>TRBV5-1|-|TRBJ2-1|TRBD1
TGCGCCAGCAGCACGAACACAGGGGGCTCCTACAATGAGCAGTTCTTC
CASSTNTGGSYNEQFF
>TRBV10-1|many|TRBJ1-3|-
TGCGCCAGCAGTGATGGGAGCGTAGGTACTGGAAACACCATATATTTT
CASSDGSVGTGNTIYF
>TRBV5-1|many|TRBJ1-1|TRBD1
TGCGCCAGCAGCCCCAAGGCAGGGGGCACTGAAGCTTTCTTT
CASSPKAGGTEAFF
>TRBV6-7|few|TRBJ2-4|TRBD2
TGTGCCAGCAATTGGACTAGAGGTATTCAGTACTTC
CASNWTRGIQYF
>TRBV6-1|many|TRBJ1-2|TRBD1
TGTGCCAGCAGGAAAGGGGGCATCTATGGCTACACCTTC
CASRKGGIYGYTF
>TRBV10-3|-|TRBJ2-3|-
TGTGCCATCATGAGGGGGGGGACAGATACGCAGTATTTT
CAIMRGGTDTQYF
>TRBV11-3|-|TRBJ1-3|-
TGTGCCAGCAGCCCGGACAGCAACAGCCCTGGAAACACCATATATTTT
CASSPDSNSPGNTIYF
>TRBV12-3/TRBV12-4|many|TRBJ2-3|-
TGTGCCAACTCAGGGGAGGATAGGGATACGCAGTATTTT
CANSGEDRDTQYF
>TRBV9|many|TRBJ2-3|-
TGTGCCAGCAGCGTAGTAAAGGGCAGGGTAGCGACAGATACGCAGTATTTT
CASSVVKGRVATDTQYF
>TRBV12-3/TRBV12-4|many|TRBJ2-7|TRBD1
TGTGCCAGCAGTTTAGGACCGGGACAGGGGTACGAGCAGTACTTC
CASSLGPGQGYEQYF
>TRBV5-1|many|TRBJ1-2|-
TGCGCCAGCAGCTTGGCCGGGACGGATGCCTACACCTTC
CASSLAGTDAYTF
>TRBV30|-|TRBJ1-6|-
TGTGCCTGGAGTCTTCACAGTCTTCCCAATTCACCCCTCCACTTT
CAWSLHSLPNSPLHF
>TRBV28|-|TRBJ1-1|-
TGTGCCAGTACCACGAATTCGAACACTGAAGCTTTCTTT
CASTTNSNTEAFF
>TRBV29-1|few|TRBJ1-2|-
TGCAGCGTTGAAGATCACGAGGACTATGGCTACACCTTC
CSVEDHEDYGYTF
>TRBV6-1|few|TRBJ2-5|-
TGTGCCAGCAGTGATTGGGTTGGAGAGACCCAGTACTTC
CASSDWVGETQYF
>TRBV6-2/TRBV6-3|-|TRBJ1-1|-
TGTGCCAGCAGTTCCCGCCAGGAATTGACTGAAGCTTTCTTT
CASSSRQELTEAFF
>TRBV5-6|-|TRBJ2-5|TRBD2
TGTGCCAGCACGGAGACTAGCGGTGGAGAGACCCAGTACTTC
CASTETSGGETQYF
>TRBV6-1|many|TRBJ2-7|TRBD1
TGTGCCAGCAGTCCTGCCGCGACAGGGGACGAGCAGTACTTC
CASSPAATGDEQYF
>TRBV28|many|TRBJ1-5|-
TGTGCCAGCAGTCTATGGACATACCTCAAGCCCCAGCATTTT
CASSLWTYLKPQHF
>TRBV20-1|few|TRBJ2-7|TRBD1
TGCAGTGCTAGAGAGGACAGGGGCTACGAGCAGTACTTC
CSAREDRGYEQYF
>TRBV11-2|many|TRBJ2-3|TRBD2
TGTGCCAGCAGCTTATTACTAGCGGGGGGGCACGATACGCAGTATTTT
CASSLLLAGGHDTQYF
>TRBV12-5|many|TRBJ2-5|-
TGTGCTAGTGGTTTGGTACGGACGAATCAAGAGACCCAGTACTTC
CASGLVRTNQETQYF
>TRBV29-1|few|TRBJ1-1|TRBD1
TGCAGCGTGGACACAGGGGGCATGAACACTGAAGCTTTCTTT
CSVDTGGMNTEAFF
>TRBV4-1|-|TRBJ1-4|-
TGCGCCAGCAGCCAAGTAGTCGGGGGAAAACTGTTTTTT
CASSQVVGGKLFF
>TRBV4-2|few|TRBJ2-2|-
TGTGCCAGCAGCCGGGCAGGGAACACCGGGGAGCTGTTTTTT
CASSRAGNTGELFF
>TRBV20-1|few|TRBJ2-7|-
TGCAGTGCTACCCGGACAGATAGGGTCGAGCAGTACTTC
CSATRTDRVEQYF
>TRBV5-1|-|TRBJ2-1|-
TGCGCCAGCAGCTTTTGGCAAGCCAGCTACAATGAGCAGTTCTTC
CASSFWQASYNEQFF
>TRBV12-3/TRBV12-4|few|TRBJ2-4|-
TGTGCCAGCAGGAACAGGATAGCCAAAAACATTCAGTACTTC
CASRNRIAKNIQYF
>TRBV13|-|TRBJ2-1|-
TGTGCCAGCAGCCAACCCCACCGAGGCGGGGGCGTGAATGAGCAGTTCTTC
CASSQPHRGGGVNEQFF
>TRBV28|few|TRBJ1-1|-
TGTGCCAGCACAACCGAGCCTTTGGAAGCTTTCTTT
CASTTEPLEAFF
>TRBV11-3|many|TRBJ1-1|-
TGTGCCAGCAGCTTAGGACGTCCAAGGAAGGGGAGAGACACTGAAGCTTTCTTT
CASSLGRPRKGRDTEAFF
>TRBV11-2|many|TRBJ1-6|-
TGTGCCAGCAGCTTAGGACAGACCGTCTATAATTCACCCCTCCACTTT
CASSLGQTVYNSPLHF
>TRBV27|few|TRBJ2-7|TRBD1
TGTGCCAGCAGTTTATCGGGGTATGGGGGACAGCAGTACGAGCAGTACTTC
CASSLSGYGGQQYEQYF
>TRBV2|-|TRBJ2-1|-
TGTGCCAGCAGTGATCTGGCCCCCGGGCCGGACAATGAGCAGTTCTTC
CASSDLAPGPDNEQFF
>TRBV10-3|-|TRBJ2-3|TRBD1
TGTGCCATCACCGCCGGGGCAGGGGGATCGACAGATACGCAGTATTTT
CAITAGAGGSTDTQYF
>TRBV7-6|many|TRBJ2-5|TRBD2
TGTGCCAGCAGCTTTCAGCGGGGACAAGAGACCCAGTACTTC
CASSFQRGQETQYF
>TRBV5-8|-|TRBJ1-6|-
TGTGCCAGCAGCTTGAGACGGAGCTCCTATAATTCACCCCTCCACTTT
CASSLRRSSYNSPLHF
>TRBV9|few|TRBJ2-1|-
TGTGCCAGCAGCGTAGCTATGGCGGGGAATGAGCAGTTCTTC
CASSVAMAGNEQFF
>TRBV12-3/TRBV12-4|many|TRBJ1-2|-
TGTGCCAGCAGTTCAGGCCCCGGGAGGTTTTATGGCTACACCTTC
CASSSGPGRFYGYTF
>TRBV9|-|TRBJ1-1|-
TGTGCCAGCAGCGGGGGAGGGGGGTCGGCCACTGAAGCTTTCTTT
CASSGGGGSATEAFF
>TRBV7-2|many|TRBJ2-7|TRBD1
TGTGCCAGCAGCCCTTGGGGACAGGGTACCTACGAGCAGTACTTC
CASSPWGQGTYEQYF